Listed here are 23 T cell receptor beta chains from one sample, sequenced in a study of T cell repertoires in cytomegalovirus infection. Each CDR3 protein gets one entry after TCRdb re-called the reads with MiXCR. Of 200,000 or so distinct CDR3 sequences listed, over 25% were seen once; the top ten hold just over 30%. The sequencing sample was made of PBMCs. The source of these receptors is a human donor in good health (CMV status not recorded). Some clones in this sample may be carry-over from other donors' samples.

The chain links TRBV2 to TRBJ2-7; D uncertain. This CDR3 contains 14 residues. The V gene's germline CDR1 is SNHLY and CDR2 FYNNEI. Trimming took 4 bases from V and 0 from J, leaving 10 bases between them. The CDR3 reads CASSVQESSYEQYF. For the CDR3, the DNA is TGTGCCAGCAGTGTCCAGGAGAGCTCCTACGAGCAGTACTTC.

On this clonotype itself: A much larger clone differs from this one at a single base, so this may be a read error. The rearrangement joins TRBV11-1 to TRBJ2-1; the match to TRBD2 covers 7 bases. Germline V CDR1 and CDR2: SGHAT, FQDESV (reference sequence). CDR3 size: 14 residues. Trimming at V came to 9 bases and at J to 4 bases, leaving 9 bases not matched to a gene. The CDR3 DNA reads TGTGCCAGTCAGCGGGGTACGAATTACAATGAGCAGTTCTTC. Translation gives CASQRGTNYNEQFF.

Only a few counts were recorded for this clonotype. The chain joins TRBV7-3 to TRBJ2-2; the match to TRBD1 covers 7 bases. Trimming cost V 5 bases and J 2 bases; bases outside gene matches: 5. Germline values: CDR1 SGHTA, CDR2 FQGTGA. This CDR3 has 15 residues. The CDR3 spells CASSLQGSNTGELFF. The CDR3, as DNA: TGTGCCAGCAGCCTACAGGGGTCTAACACCGGGGAGCTGTTTTTT.

This clonotype was recorded a few times. This CDR3 is CASSPSADTEAFF. For the CDR3, the DNA is TGTGCCAGCAGCCCTTCGGCTGACACTGAAGCTTTCTTT. The chain uses TRBV7-9 and TRBJ1-1; D uncertain. The germline V and J ends were trimmed by 5 bases and 3 bases, with 10 bases remaining between them. CDR1 is SEHNR and CDR2 is FQNEAQ in the germline V gene (reference sequence). This CDR3 comprises 13 residues.

This clonotype was seen ten or more times. The chain combines TRBV6-2 or TRBV6-3 with TRBJ2-5; D not certain. The CDR3 covers 15 residues. Germline V gene lookup returns CDR1 MNHEY and CDR2 SVGEGT. V gave up 0 bases and J gave up 1 base, with 9 bases separating them. This CDR3 is CASSYSTTTQETQYF. The CDR3 coding sequence is TGTGCCAGCAGTTACTCGACGACCACCCAAGAGACCCAGTACTTC.

J is TRBJ1-1 and V is TRBV19; D is unclear. Germline V CDR1 and CDR2: LNHDA, SQIVND (reference sequence). Trimming shortened V by 5 bases and J by 2 bases, and 15 bases separated the two germline ends. There are 15 residues in the CDR3. In DNA form, the CDR3 reads TGTGCCAGTAGTTCCGCGGCCCAGTTTAACACTGAAGCTTTCTTT. It specifies CASSSAAQFNTEAFF.

This rearrangement joins TRBV20-1 to TRBJ2-3; TRBD2 matches at 9 bases. Germline CDR1 reads DFQATT; CDR2 reads SNEGSKA (reference sequence). The CDR3 covers 17 residues. With V trimmed by 3 bases and J by 4 bases, 14 bases remained unmatched. This CDR3 reads CSARAQLAGWSPDTQYF. The CDR3, as DNA: TGCAGTGCTAGGGCGCAACTAGCGGGCTGGAGCCCAGATACGCAGTATTTT.

This sequence joins TRBV12-3 or TRBV12-4 and TRBJ2-5, with 11 bases identical to TRBD1. The CDR3 sequence is 15 residues long. V was clipped by 6 bases and J by 0 bases; unmatched bases: 3. CDR3 DNA sequence: TGTGCCAGCAGGCGGACAGGGGGCTACCAAGAGACCCAGTACTTC. Translated, it gives CASRRTGGYQETQYF.

This clonotype was seen only a few times. This chain uses TRBV2 with TRBJ2-3; 7 bases fit TRBD2. The CDR3 is made up of 16 amino acids. Germline V lookup: CDR1 SNHLY, CDR2 FYNNEI. With 5 bases clipped from V and 6 bases from J, the junction kept 14 bases outside the gene matches. The CDR3 coding sequence is TGTGCCAGCAGTTATAGCGGGCAGACGTTAGGGGATACGCAGTATTTT. This sequence encodes CASSYSGQTLGDTQYF. Filled out from reference TRBV2 and TRBJ2-3, the complete variable domain reads EPEVTQTPSHQVTQMGQEVILRCVPISNHLYFYWYRQILGQKVEFLVSFYNNEISEKSEIFDDQFSVERPDGSNFTLKIRSTKLEDSAMYFCASSYSGQTLGDTQYFGPGTRLTVL.

At least ten counts were recorded for this clonotype. V is TRBV11-2 and J is TRBJ1-1, with TRBD1 matching 9 bases. This CDR3 has 16 residues. Germline V gene lookup returns CDR1 SGHAT and CDR2 FQNNGV. V shed 2 bases, J shed 5 bases, and the junction held 9 bases outside the gene matches. CDR3 sequence: CASSLRVQGAGTEAFF. The CDR3 bases are TGTGCCAGCAGCTTAAGAGTACAGGGGGCAGGGACTGAAGCTTTCTTT.

This clonotype was counted ten times or more. The V call is TRBV7-2, the J call TRBJ1-1; D not resolved. Germline loops: CDR1 SGHTA, CDR2 FQGNSA. The V gene lost 5 bases and the J gene lost 1 base, with 11 bases spanning the gap. The CDR3 contains 14 residues. The CDR3 sequence: CASSPQPGNTEAFF. As DNA, the CDR3 is TGTGCCAGCAGCCCCCAGCCAGGGAACACTGAAGCTTTCTTT.

There are many counts of this clonotype. The chain has TRBV7-2 and TRBJ1-2; 12 bases are a match to TRBD1. Trimming cost V 0 bases and J 1 base; bases outside gene matches: 6. The CDR3 loop spans 18 amino acids. Germline V lookup: CDR1 SGHTA, CDR2 FQGNSA. The CDR3 nucleotides are TGTGCCAGCAGCTTAGCAGGGACAGGGGGCCTTCTTAACTATGGCTACACCTTC. Translated, it gives CASSLAGTGGLLNYGYTF.

V gene TRBV5-1 combines with J gene TRBJ2-2, with D tentatively TRBD2 (6 bases). Trimming stripped 4 bases from V and 0 bases from J, with 13 bases between. CDR1 is SGHRS, CDR2 YFSETQ, per germline. There are 16 residues in the CDR3. The CDR3 here is CASSPGLTPNTGELFF. For the CDR3, the DNA is TGCGCCAGCAGCCCGGGACTGACCCCGAACACCGGGGAGCTGTTTTTT.

The rearrangement links TRBV7-2 to TRBJ2-7; 11 bases align to TRBD1. V dropped 5 bases and J dropped 5; count of bases not matched to a gene: 8. The CDR3 is made up of 15 amino acids. The germline gives CDR1 SGHTA, CDR2 FQGNSA. The CDR3 loop is CASSRIAGQGDEQYF. CDR3 DNA sequence: TGTGCCAGCAGCCGTATAGCGGGACAGGGGGACGAGCAGTACTTC.

This chain links TRBV7-9 with TRBJ1-2, with D uncertain. Trimming shortened V by 5 bases and J by 4 bases, and 8 bases separated the two germline ends. The CDR3 loop spans 12 amino acids. Germline CDR1 SEHNR, CDR2 FQNEAQ (reference sequence). The CDR3 DNA reads TGTGCCAGCAGCCCGGGCCTCTATGGCTACACCTTC. Amino acids: CASSPGLYGYTF.

The chain couples TRBV14 to TRBJ2-1; D is ambiguous. The CDR3 consists of 15 residues. Germline V lookup: CDR1 SGHDN, CDR2 FVKESK. The V end lost 0 bases, the J end lost 4 bases, and 10 bases lay between the germline ends. CDR3 coding DNA: TGTGCCAGCAGCCAAGATCGGTCCCGTTACAATGAGCAGTTCTTC. Its translation: CASSQDRSRYNEQFF.

This chain joins TRBV19 and TRBJ1-1, with no clear D. V was clipped by 1 base and J by 5 bases, with 2 bases between them. This CDR3 has 11 amino acids. In germline, CDR1 is LNHDA, CDR2 SQIVND (reference sequence). CDR3 amino acids: CASSIVTEAFF. As DNA, the CDR3 is TGTGCCAGTAGTATAGTAACTGAAGCTTTCTTT.

The chain recombines TRBV30 with TRBJ1-2; D is perhaps TRBD1 (5 bases). The germline V and J ends were trimmed by 0 bases and 7 bases, with 12 bases remaining between them. Per germline, CDR1 GTSNPN and CDR2 SVGIG (reference sequence). This CDR3 has 13 residues. CDR3 nucleotides: TGTGCCTGGAGTGTACGCAGGGTCGTTGGCTACACCTTC. As protein: CAWSVRRVVGYTF.

This clonotype has just a few counts. This chain connects TRBV2 to TRBJ2-2, with D possibly being TRBD1 (5 bases). This CDR3 has 15 amino acids. The germline gives CDR1 SNHLY, CDR2 FYNNEI. The V and J ends lost 8 bases and 1 base respectively, with 14 bases between them. CDR3 residues: CASQPPTVNTGELFF. CDR3 in DNA: TGTGCCAGCCAACCCCCGACAGTGAACACCGGGGAGCTGTTTTTT.

The chain employs TRBV7-9 and TRBJ1-1; D gene uncertain. Trimming took 3 bases from V and 3 from J, leaving 8 bases between them. From germline, CDR1 is SEHNR and CDR2 FQNEAQ (reference sequence). The CDR3 totals 13 residues. Here the CDR3 reads CASSFQMYTEAFF. CDR3 bases: TGTGCCAGCAGCTTCCAGATGTACACTGAAGCTTTCTTT. Combining the CDR3 with reference TRBV7-9 and TRBJ1-1 gives the whole variable domain DTGVSQNPRHKITKRGQNVTFRCDPISEHNRLYWYRQTLGQGPEFLTYFQNEAQLEKSRLLSDRFSAERPKGSFSTLEIQRTEQGDSAMYLCASSFQMYTEAFFGQGTRLTVV.

This clonotype has a count of ten or more. DNA of the CDR3: TGTGCCAGCAGGTCCAGGGGGAGCACTGAAGCTTTCTTT. Its translation is CASRSRGSTEAFF. The chain has TRBV7-2 and TRBJ1-1; 7 bases map to TRBD1. V dropped 6 bases and J dropped 4; count of bases not matched to a gene: 5. CDR3 length equals 13 residues. Germline-derived CDR1 and CDR2 are SGHTA and FQGNSA. The full variable domain, rest sourced from reference TRBV7-2 and TRBJ1-1, is GAGVSQSPSNKVTEKGKDVELRCDPISGHTALYWYRQSLGQGLEFLIYFQGNSAPDKSGLPSDRFSAERTGGSVSTLTIQRTQQEDSAVYLCASRSRGSTEAFFGQGTRLTVV.

This chain joins TRBV20-1 and TRBJ1-1; 9 nucleotides align to TRBD1. The germline CDR1 and CDR2 sequences are DFQATT and SNEGSKA (reference sequence). With V trimmed by 6 bases and J by 4 bases, 3 bases remained unmatched. The CDR3 has 12 amino acids. The CDR3 DNA is TGCAGTGCGGACAGGGGTTTCACTGAAGCTTTCTTT. Translation: CSADRGFTEAFF.

In this sample, this clonotype turned up once. The germline gene is not matched at one end of the junction; a read error may be the cause. This chain links TRBV27 with TRBJ1-1; 9 positions match TRBD1. This CDR3 comprises 15 residues. The germline V gene has CDR1 MNHEY and CDR2 SMNVEV (reference sequence). In DNA, the CDR3 is TGTGCCAGCAGTTTACCCGACAGGGGGTGGACTGAAGCTGTCTTT. Its protein is CASSLPDRGWTEAVF.